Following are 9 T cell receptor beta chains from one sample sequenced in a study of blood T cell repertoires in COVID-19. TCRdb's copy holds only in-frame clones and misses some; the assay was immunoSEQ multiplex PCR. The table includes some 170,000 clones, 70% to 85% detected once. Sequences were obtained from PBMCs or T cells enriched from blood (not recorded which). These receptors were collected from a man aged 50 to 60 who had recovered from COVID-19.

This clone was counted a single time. In DNA, the CDR3 is TGTGCCTGGAGTGTATCAGGGGGCTCTCAGCCCCAGCATTTT. It specifies CAWSVSGGSQPQHF. The chain links TRBV30 to TRBJ1-5, with 8 bases lining up with TRBD1. This CDR3 contains 14 residues. The V segment lost 0 bases and the J segment 6 bases; nucleotides outside the gene matches: 4. The germline CDR1 and CDR2 sequences are GTSNPN and SVGIG (reference sequence).

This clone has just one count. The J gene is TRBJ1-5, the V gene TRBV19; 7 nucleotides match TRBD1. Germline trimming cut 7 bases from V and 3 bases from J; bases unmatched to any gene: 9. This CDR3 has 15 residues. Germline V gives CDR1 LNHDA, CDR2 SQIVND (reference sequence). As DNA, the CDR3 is TGTGCCAGTAAGATCGGGACAGCTTACAATCAGCCCCAGCATTTT. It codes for CASKIGTAYNQPQHF. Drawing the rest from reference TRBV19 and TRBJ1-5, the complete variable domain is DGGITQSPKYLFRKEGQNVTLSCEQNLNHDAMYWYRQDPGQGLRLIYYSQIVNDFQKGDIAEGYSVSREKKESFPLTVTSAQKNPTAFYLCASKIGTAYNQPQHFGDGTRLSIL.

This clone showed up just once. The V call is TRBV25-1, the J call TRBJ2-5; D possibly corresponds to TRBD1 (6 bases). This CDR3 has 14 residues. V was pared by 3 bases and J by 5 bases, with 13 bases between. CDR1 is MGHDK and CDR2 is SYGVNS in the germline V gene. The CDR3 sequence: CASSERQAGETQYF. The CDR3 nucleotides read TGTGCCAGCAGTGAGAGACAGGCGGGTGAGACCCAGTACTTC.

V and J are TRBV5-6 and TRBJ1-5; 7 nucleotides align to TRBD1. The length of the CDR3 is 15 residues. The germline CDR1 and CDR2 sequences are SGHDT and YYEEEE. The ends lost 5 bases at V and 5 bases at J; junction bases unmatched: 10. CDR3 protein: CASRMTGYEDQPQHF. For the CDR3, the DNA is TGTGCCAGCAGGATGACAGGGTATGAAGATCAGCCCCAGCATTTT.

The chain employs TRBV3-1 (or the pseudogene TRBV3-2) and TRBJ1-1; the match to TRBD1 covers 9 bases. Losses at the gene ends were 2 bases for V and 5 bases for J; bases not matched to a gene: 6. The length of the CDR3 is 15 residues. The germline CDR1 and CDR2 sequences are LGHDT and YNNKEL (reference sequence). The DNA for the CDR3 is TGTGCCAGCAGCCAATACGGACAGGGGAAGACTGAAGCTTTCTTT. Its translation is CASSQYGQGKTEAFF.

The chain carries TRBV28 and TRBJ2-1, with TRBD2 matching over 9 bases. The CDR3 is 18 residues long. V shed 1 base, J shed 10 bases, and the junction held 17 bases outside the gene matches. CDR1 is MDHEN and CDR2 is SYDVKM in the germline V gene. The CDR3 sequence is CASSLFPPTSGEPREQFF. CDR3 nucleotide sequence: TGTGCCAGCAGTTTATTCCCCCCGACTAGCGGCGAACCTCGGGAGCAGTTCTTC.

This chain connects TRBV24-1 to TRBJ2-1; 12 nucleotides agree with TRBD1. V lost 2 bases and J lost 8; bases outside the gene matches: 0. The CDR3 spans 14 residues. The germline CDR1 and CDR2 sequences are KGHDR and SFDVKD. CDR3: CATSDWDRGHEQFF. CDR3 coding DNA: TGTGCCACCAGTGATTGGGACAGGGGGCATGAGCAGTTCTTC.

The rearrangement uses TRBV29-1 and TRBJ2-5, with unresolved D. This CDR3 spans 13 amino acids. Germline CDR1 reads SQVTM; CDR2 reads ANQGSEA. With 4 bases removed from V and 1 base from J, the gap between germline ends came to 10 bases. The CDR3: CSVATTSQETQYF. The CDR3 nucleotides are TGCAGCGTTGCCACGACATCCCAAGAGACCCAGTACTTC.

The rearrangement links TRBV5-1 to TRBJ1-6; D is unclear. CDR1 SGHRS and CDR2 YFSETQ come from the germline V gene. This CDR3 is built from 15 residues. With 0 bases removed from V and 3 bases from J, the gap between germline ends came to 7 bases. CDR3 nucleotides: TGCGCCAGCAGCTTGGCCCGGGACTATAATTCACCCCTCCACTTT. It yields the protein CASSLARDYNSPLHF.